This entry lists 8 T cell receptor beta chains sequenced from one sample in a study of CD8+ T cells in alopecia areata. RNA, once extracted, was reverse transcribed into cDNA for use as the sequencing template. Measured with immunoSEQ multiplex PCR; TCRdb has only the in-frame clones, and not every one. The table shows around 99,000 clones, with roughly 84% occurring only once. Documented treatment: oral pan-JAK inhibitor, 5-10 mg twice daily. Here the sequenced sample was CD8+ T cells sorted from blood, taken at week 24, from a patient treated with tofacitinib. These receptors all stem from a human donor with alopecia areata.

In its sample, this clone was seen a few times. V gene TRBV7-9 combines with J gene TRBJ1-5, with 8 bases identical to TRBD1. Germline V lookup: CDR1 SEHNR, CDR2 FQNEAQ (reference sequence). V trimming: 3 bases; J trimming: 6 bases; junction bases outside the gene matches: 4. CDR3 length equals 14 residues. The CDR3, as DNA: TGTGCCAGCAGCTTGACAGGGGCAGGTCAGCCCCAGCATTTT. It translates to CASSLTGAGQPQHF.

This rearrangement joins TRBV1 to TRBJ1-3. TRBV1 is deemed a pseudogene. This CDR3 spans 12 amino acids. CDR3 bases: TGCACCAGCAGCCTTGCGGGACTCACCATATATTTT. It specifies CTSSLAGLTIYF.

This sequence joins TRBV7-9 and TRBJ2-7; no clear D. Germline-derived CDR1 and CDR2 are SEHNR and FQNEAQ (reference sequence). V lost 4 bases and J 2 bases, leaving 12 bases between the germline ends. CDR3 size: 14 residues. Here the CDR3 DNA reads TGTGCCAGCAGCTACGTAGACGGAACCTACGAGCAGTACTTC. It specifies CASSYVDGTYEQYF. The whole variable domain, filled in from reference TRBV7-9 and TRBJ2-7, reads DTGVSQNPRHKITKRGQNVTFRCDPISEHNRLYWYRQTLGQGPEFLTYFQNEAQLEKSRLLSDRFSAERPKGSFSTLEIQRTEQGDSAMYLCASSYVDGTYEQYFGPGTRLTVT.

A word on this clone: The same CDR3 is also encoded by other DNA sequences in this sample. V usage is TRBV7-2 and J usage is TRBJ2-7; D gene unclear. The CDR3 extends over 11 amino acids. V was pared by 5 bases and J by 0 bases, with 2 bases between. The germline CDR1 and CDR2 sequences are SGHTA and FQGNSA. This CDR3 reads CASSLSYEQYF. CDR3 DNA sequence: TGTGCCAGCAGCCTCTCCTACGAGCAGTACTTC.

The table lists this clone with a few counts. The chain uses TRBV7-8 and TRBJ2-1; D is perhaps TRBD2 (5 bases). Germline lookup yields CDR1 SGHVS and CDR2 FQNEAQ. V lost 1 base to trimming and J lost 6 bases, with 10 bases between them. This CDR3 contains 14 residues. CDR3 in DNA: TGTGCCAGCAGCTTAGAGGCGGGCGGCAATGAGCAGTTCTTC. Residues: CASSLEAGGNEQFF.

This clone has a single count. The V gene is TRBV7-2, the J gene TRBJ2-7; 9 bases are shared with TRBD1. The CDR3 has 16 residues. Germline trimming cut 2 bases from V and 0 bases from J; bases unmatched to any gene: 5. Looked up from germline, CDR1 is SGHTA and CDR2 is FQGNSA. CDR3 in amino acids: CASSLPRDRASYEQYF. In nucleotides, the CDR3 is TGTGCCAGCAGCTTACCCCGGGACAGGGCCTCCTACGAGCAGTACTTC. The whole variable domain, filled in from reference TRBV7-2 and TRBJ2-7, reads GAGVSQSPSNKVTEKGKDVELRCDPISGHTALYWYRQSLGQGLEFLIYFQGNSAPDKSGLPSDRFSAERTGGSVSTLTIQRTQQEDSAVYLCASSLPRDRASYEQYFGPGTRLTVT.

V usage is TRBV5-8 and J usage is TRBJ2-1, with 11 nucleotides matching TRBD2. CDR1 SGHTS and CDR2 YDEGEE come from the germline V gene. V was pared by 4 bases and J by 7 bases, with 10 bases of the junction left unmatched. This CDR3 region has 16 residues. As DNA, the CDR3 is TGTGCCAGCAGCCCCCCGACTAGCGGGGCGAGTAATGAGCAGTTCTTC. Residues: CASSPPTSGASNEQFF.

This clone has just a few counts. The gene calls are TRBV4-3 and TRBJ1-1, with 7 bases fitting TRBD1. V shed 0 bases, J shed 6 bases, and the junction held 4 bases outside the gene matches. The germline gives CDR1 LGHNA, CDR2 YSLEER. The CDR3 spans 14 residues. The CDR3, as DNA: TGCGCCAGCAGCCAAGACGGACAGGAGTCTGAAGCTTTCTTT. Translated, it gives CASSQDGQESEAFF.